Sequencing of this TCR beta chain was carried out in a study of blood T cells in healthy people across ages. Study observations and caveats: Researchers report that TCR beta diversity correlated strongly with naive T cell percentage. CMV status of donors was unknown, possibly confounding expanded clonotype changes.

The table lists this clonotype with a few counts. What it recognizes is unknown. This CDR3 has 16 amino acids. The germline V gene encodes CDR1 SGDLS and CDR2 YYNGEE. The trim removed 4 bases at V and 0 bases at J, leaving 8 bases unmatched. Sample-barcoded 5' priming and a J-beta primer mix drove a second PCR of roughly 6 to 12 cycles. Each cDNA molecule received a tag from a template-switch adaptor that had 12 random nucleotides. TCRdb used MiXCR to reprocess the 5' RACE reads, holding one entry per CDR3 protein. The table shows roughly 1.5 million distinct CDR3 sequences, with approximately 39% occurring only once.

The chain carries TRBV9 and TRBJ2-5; TRBD1 aligns across 8 bases. This clonotype was sampled from a young woman in good health. Material: blood. The CDR3 is CASSQTGGLYQETQYF. The CDR3 nucleotides are TGTGCCAGCAGCCAAACAGGGGGATTGTACCAAGAGACCCAGTACTTC.